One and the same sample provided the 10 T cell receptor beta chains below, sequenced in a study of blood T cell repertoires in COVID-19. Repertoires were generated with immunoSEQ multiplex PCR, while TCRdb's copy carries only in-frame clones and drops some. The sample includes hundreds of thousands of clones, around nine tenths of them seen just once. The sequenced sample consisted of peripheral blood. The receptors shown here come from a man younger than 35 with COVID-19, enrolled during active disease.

CDR3 sequence reads: CASKGLNTEAFF. DNA of the CDR3: TGTGCCAGCAAGGGGCTGAACACTGAAGCTTTCTTT. V usage is TRBV12-3 or TRBV12-4 and J usage is TRBJ1-1, with a tentative D call TRBD1 (5 bases). The CDR3 is made up of 12 amino acids. Trimming removed 7 bases from V and 0 bases from J, with 6 bases in between.

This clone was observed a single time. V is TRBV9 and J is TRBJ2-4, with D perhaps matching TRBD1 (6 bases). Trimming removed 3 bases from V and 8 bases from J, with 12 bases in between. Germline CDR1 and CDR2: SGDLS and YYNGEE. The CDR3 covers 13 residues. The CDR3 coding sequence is TGTGCCAGCAGCGCACAACAGGGTTACATTCAGTACTTC. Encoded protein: CASSAQQGYIQYF.

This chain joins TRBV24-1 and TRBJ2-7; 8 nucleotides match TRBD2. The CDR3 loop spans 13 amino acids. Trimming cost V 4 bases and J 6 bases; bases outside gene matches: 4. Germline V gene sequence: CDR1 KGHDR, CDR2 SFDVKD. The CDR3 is CATSDPRGGEQYF. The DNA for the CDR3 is TGTGCCACCAGTGACCCCCGGGGGGGCGAGCAGTACTTC.

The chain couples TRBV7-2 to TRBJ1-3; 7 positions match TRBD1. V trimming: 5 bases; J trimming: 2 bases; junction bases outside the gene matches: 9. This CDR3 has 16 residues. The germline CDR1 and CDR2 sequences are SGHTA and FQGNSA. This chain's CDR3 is CASSPRQGNAGNTIYF. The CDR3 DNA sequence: TGTGCCAGCAGCCCCCGACAGGGTAATGCTGGAAACACCATATATTTT.

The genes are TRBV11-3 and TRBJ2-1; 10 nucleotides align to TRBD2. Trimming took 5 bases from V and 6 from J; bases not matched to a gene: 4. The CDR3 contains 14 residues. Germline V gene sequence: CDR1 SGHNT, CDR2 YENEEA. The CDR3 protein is CASSPSGGINEQFF. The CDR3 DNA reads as TGTGCCAGCAGCCCTAGCGGGGGAATCAATGAGCAGTTCTTC.

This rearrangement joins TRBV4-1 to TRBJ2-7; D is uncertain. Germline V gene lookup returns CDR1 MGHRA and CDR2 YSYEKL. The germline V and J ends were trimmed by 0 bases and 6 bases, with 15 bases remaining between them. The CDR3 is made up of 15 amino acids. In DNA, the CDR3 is TGCGCCAGCAGCCAAGATATGCCCCCTGCGGTCGAGCAGTACTTC. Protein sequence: CASSQDMPPAVEQYF.

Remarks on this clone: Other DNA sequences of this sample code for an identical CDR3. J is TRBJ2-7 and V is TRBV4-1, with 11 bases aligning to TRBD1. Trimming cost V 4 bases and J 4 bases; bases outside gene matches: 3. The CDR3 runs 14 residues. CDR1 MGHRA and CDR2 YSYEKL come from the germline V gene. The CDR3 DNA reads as TGCGCCAGCAGCCCCGGACAGGGGGCATACGAGCAGTACTTC. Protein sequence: CASSPGQGAYEQYF.

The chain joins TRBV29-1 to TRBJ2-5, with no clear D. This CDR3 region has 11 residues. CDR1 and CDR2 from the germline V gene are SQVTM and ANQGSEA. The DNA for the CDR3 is TGCACCTTCGGGTTCGAAGAGACCCAGTACTTC. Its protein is CTFGFEETQYF. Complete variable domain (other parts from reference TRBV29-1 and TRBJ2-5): SAVISQKPSRDICQRGTSLTIQCQVDSQVTMMFWYRQQPGQSLTLIATANQGSEATYESGFVIDKFPISRPNLTFSTLTVSNMSPEDSSIYLCTFGFEETQYFGPGTRLLVL.

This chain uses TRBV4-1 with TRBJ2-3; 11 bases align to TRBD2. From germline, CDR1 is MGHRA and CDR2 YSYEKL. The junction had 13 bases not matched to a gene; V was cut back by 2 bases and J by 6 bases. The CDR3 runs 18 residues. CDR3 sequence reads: CASSQPPLLAGVKDTQYF. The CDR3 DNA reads TGCGCCAGCAGCCAACCACCTCTACTAGCGGGAGTCAAGGATACGCAGTATTTT.

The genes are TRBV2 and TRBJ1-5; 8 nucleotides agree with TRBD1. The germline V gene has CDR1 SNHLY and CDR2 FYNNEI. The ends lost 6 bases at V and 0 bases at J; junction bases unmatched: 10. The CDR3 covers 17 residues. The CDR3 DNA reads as TGTGCCAGCAGCCGGACAGGGACGGGGATTAGCAATCAGCCCCAGCATTTT. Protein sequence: CASSRTGTGISNQPQHF.